The T cell receptor beta chain described here comes from a study of blood T cell repertoires in COVID-19. Background on the study: COVID-19 samples from acute and convalescent phases originated in the United States, Italy and Spain. PBMCs, B-cell-depleted T cells, or T cells were the source of the cDNA or gDNA that made up the material.

Measured with immunoSEQ multiplex PCR; TCRdb has only the in-frame clones, and not every one. Among over 65,000 clones listed, about 93% were seen once. The CDR3 runs to 16 residues. V was pared by 0 bases and J by 4 bases, with 12 bases between. Germline assignment: CDR1 LGHNT and CDR2 FRNRAP. The sequenced sample was peripheral blood. The TCR comes from a woman of 80 years or more with acute or convalescent COVID-19. The chain employs TRBV12-5 and TRBJ2-2; D is possibly TRBD2 (6 bases). CDR3 coding DNA: TGTGCTAGTGGTTTGGTACTGGGGGGATCCACCGGGGAGCTGTTTTTT. Translated: CASGLVLGGSTGELFF.